Listed below are T cell receptor beta chains from one sample, sequenced in a study of T cells in Graves' hyperthyroidism and ophthalmopathy. TCRdb re-derived calls from the multiplex PCR reads in MiXCR, one entry per CDR3 protein. The table lists about 210,000 distinct CDR3 sequences, 17% of them singletons, with roughly 50% in the top ten. Sequenced material: blood. Receptors originate from a man aged 50-60 years with Graves' hyperthyroidism. Each CDR3 is given with its conserved first and last residue. A D gene is named only where the DNA matches it firmly. Not every row has a clone size; where given, it reads once, few, many or a size class.

many,NA,TRBV18,TRBJ1-2,CASSPFGTGQGYGYTF,TGTGCCAGCTCACCCTTTGGTACGGGGCAGGGCTATGGCTACACCTTC
few,NA,TRBV5-1,TRBJ2-7,CASSWGESYEQYF,TGCGCCAGCAGCTGGGGTGAGTCCTACGAGCAGTACTTC
few,TRBD2,TRBV5-1,TRBJ2-1,CASSLRPSGTPGAEQFF,TGCGCCAGCAGCTTGCGTCCTAGCGGGACCCCTGGGGCTGAGCAGTTCTTC
NA,NA,TRBV10-3,TRBJ2-3,CAISYDEDTQYF,TGTGCCATCAGTTATGACGAAGATACGCAGTATTTT
NA,TRBD2,TRBV5-1,TRBJ2-3,CASSSLTSGGTDTQYF,TGCGCCAGCAGCTCGCTGACTAGCGGAGGCACAGATACACAGTATTTT
many,NA,TRBV11-2,TRBJ2-1,CASSLGPGAYNEQFF,TGTGCCAGCAGCTTAGGCCCAGGGGCCTACAATGAGCAGTTCTTC
few,NA,TRBV27,TRBJ1-5,CASSLSREEPQHF,TGTGCCAGCAGTTTAAGTCGGGAGGAGCCCCAGCATTTT
NA,NA,TRBV28,TRBJ2-2,CASSLRQGYIGELFF,TGTGCCAGCAGTTTAAGGCAGGGGTATATCGGGGAGCTGTTTTTT
many,NA,TRBV24-1,TRBJ2-2,CATDGTPFHTGELFF,TGTGCCACCGACGGGACACCTTTCCACACCGGGGAGCTGTTTTTT
NA,NA,TRBV6-1,TRBJ2-7,CASSPPETTYEQYF,TGTGCCAGCAGCCCCCCGGAAACTACCTACGAGCAGTACTTC
NA,TRBD2,TRBV5-4,TRBJ2-1,CASSSAGGTGEQFF,TGTGCCAGCAGCTCAGCGGGAGGGACAGGAGAGCAGTTCTTC
many,TRBD2,TRBV12-5,TRBJ2-1,CASGLVLWGGLAGNNEQFF,TGTGCTAGTGGTTTGGTACTATGGGGGGGGCTAGCGGGGAACAATGAGCAGTTCTTC
NA,TRBD2,TRBV12-3/TRBV12-4,TRBJ2-1,CASSSKSPLAGGVSTYNEQFF,TGTGCCAGCAGCAGTAAATCCCCTCTAGCGGGAGGGGTCAGCACCTACAATGAGCAGTTCTTC
many,TRBD1,TRBV27,TRBJ2-1,CASSLSGTGGNEQFF,TGTGCCAGCAGTTTATCGGGTACAGGGGGCAATGAGCAGTTCTTC
few,NA,TRBV10-3,TRBJ2-2,CAISRVLNTGELFF,TGTGCCATCTCGAGAGTCCTGAACACCGGGGAGCTGTTTTTT
NA,TRBD1,TRBV6-1,TRBJ2-1,CASRNRGSTYNEQFF,TGTGCCAGCAGGAACAGGGGGTCAACCTACAATGAGCAGTTCTTC
many,NA,TRBV27,TRBJ2-2,CASSFSTPTGELFF,TGTGCCAGCAGCTTCTCCACACCTACCGGGGAGCTGTTTTTT
many,TRBD1,TRBV28,TRBJ1-2,CASNQRDRNGYTF,TGTGCCAGCAATCAACGGGACAGGAATGGCTACACCTTC
many,NA,TRBV20-1,TRBJ2-1,CSASGSEIPYNEQFF,TGCAGTGCTAGTGGATCGGAGATCCCCTACAATGAGCAGTTCTTC
many,TRBD2,TRBV11-2,TRBJ2-7,CASTGGLAGYYEQYF,TGTGCCAGCACCGGGGGGCTAGCGGGGTACTACGAGCAGTACTTC
few,NA,TRBV4-2,TRBJ2-1,CASSPRVSYNEQFF,TGTGCCAGCAGCCCCAGGGTATCCTACAATGAGCAGTTCTTC
many,NA,TRBV20-1,TRBJ2-3,CSASGDSIGTDTQYF,TGCAGTGCTTCCGGTGACTCGATTGGGACAGATACGCAGTATTTT
many,TRBD2,TRBV28,TRBJ2-1,CASSPGLAWDNEQFF,TGTGCCAGCAGTCCGGGACTAGCCTGGGACAATGAGCAGTTCTTC
NA,TRBD1,TRBV4-3,TRBJ1-4,CASSQVRDSGEKLFF,TGCGCCAGCAGCCAAGTTCGGGACAGTGGTGAAAAACTGTTTTTT
many,TRBD1,TRBV7-9,TRBJ2-1,CASSPPQGTYNEQFF,TGTGCCAGCAGCCCCCCACAGGGGACCTACAATGAGCAGTTCTTC
many,TRBD1,TRBV3-1,TRBJ2-5,CATQRDRGYGAQYF,TGTGCCACCCAGAGGGACAGGGGGTACGGGGCCCAGTACTTC
many,TRBD2,TRBV12-5,TRBJ2-3,CASGLGTSGRGDTQYF,TGTGCTAGTGGTTTAGGGACTAGCGGGAGAGGGGATACGCAGTATTTT
NA,TRBD1,TRBV12-3/TRBV12-4,TRBJ1-5,CASSDRGLRNQPQHF,TGTGCCAGCAGTGACAGGGGGTTACGCAATCAGCCCCAGCATTTT
NA,TRBD2,TRBV5-4,TRBJ2-3,CASSFHGLALWLTDTQYF,TGTGCCAGCAGCTTTCACGGACTAGCGTTGTGGTTAACAGATACGCAGTATTTT
NA,TRBD1,TRBV20-1,TRBJ2-5,CSARATGGIQETQYF,TGCAGTGCTAGAGCTACAGGGGGAATACAAGAGACCCAGTACTTC